This T cell receptor beta chain was captured in a study of T cell repertoires in cytomegalovirus infection. Findings of the study overall: Individuals carrying CMV plus the relevant HLA were identified by cumulative frequency of public TCR beta families.

A note on this clonotype: Its antigen is undetermined.

The CDR3 is 14 residues long. Per the germline V gene, CDR1 is KGHDR and CDR2 is SFDVKD. Between the trimmed V and J ends, which lost 5 bases and 5 bases, there was a span of 12 bases. In TCRdb, the reads were re-called with MiXCR into one record per CDR3 protein. The sample shows about 130,000 distinct CDR3 sequences, 7% to 9.5% of them seen only once. Specimen: PBMCs. This sequence joins TRBV24-1 and TRBJ2-1; TRBD2 might be the D (6 bases). The clonotype originates from a human donor in good health (CMV status not recorded). Some clones in this sample may be carry-over from other donors' samples. This chain's CDR3 is CATSAGLVNNEQFF. The CDR3 DNA sequence: TGTGCCACCAGTGCGGGACTCGTAAACAATGAGCAGTTCTTC.